This T cell receptor beta chain was found in a study of OX40 agonist ivuxolimab in advanced cancers. Study context: Patients were treated with intravenous ivuxolimab, dosed at 0.01 to 10 mg/kg and infused every 2 weeks. Findings and caveats of the study: Clonal expansion from baseline to week 6 occurred in both CD4+ and CD8+ T cells.

Autoimmune disease history or systemic immunosuppression meant exclusion. There are 14 residues in the CDR3. Unmatched junction bases numbered 4, after V lost 2 bases and J lost 4 bases. Germline CDR1 and CDR2: SQVTM and ANQGSEA. As to this clone: Antigen specificity is unknown.

Here immunoSEQ multiplex PCR was the method, and the copy in TCRdb shows in-frame clones only, minus some. Of under 80,000 clones listed, roughly 90% are singletons. The sequencing used CD4+ or CD8+ T cells sorted from blood, collected in a trial of the OX40 agonist ivuxolimab. The TCR originated in an adult with an advanced solid tumor such as melanoma, head and neck, liver or kidney cancer. This sequence joins TRBV29-1 and TRBJ2-1; 8 positions match TRBD2. The CDR3 sequence: CSVELRGRYNEQFF. As DNA, the CDR3 is TGCAGCGTTGAACTGCGCGGGAGGTACAATGAGCAGTTCTTC.